This TCR beta chain stems from a study of CD4 T cells in relation to SARS-CoV-2 and coronaviruses. CD4+ T cells from unexposed donors were obtained before the COVID-19 pandemic (2011-2018). After more than eight days of culture, CD4+ T cells were isolated. The ends were cut back, 3 bases at V and 1 base at J, with 3 bases in the middle. This CDR3 comprises 12 residues. About this clone itself: Its antigen is currently unknown.

Profiled with immunoSEQ multiplex PCR; TCRdb holds only in-frame clones, not every one. The sample lists 18,000 or so clones, approximately 82% occurring once. V gene TRBV12-3 or TRBV12-4 combines with J gene TRBJ1-1, with no clear D. This sequence originates from a human donor in good health. The sample taken for sequencing was CD4+ T cells from PBMCs, cultured in vitro. This CDR3 is CASSLRNTEAFF. For the CDR3, the DNA is TGTGCCAGCAGTTTGAGGAACACTGAAGCTTTCTTT.